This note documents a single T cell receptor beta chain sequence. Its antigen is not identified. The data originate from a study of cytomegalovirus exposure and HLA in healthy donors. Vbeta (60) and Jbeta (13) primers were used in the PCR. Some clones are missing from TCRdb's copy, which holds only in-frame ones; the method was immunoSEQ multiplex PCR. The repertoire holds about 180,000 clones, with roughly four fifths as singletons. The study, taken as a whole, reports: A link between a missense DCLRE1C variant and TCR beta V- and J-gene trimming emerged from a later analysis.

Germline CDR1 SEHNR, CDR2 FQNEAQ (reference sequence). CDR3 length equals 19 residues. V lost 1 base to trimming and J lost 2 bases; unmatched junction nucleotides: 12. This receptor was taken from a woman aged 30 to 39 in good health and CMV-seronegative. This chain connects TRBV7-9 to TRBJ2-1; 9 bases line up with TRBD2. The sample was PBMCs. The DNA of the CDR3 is TGTGCCAGCAGCTTAGAAGGTAGCGGGAGAGTCACGACCTACAATGAGCAGTTCTTC. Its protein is CASSLEGSGRVTTYNEQFF.